This T cell receptor (beta chain) originates from a study of blood T cell repertoires in COVID-19. There are 15 residues in the CDR3. V lost 0 bases and J lost 2; bases outside the gene matches: 0. Germline CDR1 is KGHSH and CDR2 is LQKENI. Sequencing was performed with immunoSEQ multiplex PCR; in TCRdb, only in-frame clones are kept and a portion is missing. Counted here are more than 95,000 clones, roughly four fifths occurring once; the ten biggest clones make up roughly 5%. The V and J genes are TRBV18 and TRBJ2-7, with 11 bases that match TRBD2. The sample taken for sequencing was peripheral blood. The TCR comes from a man aged 55 to 70 with acute or convalescent COVID-19. The chain's CDR3 is CASSPPTSGTYEQYF. In nucleotides, the CDR3 is TGTGCCAGCTCACCACCGACTAGCGGGACCTACGAGCAGTACTTC.